The 25 T cell receptor beta chains below all came from one sample that was sequenced in a study of cytomegalovirus exposure and HLA in healthy donors listed by TCRdb under 2017. Library preparation employed the immunoSEQ multiplex PCR assay. The multiplex PCR relied on a mix of 60 forward primers for TCR Vbeta segments and 13 reverse primers for TCR Jbeta segments. TCRdb mirrors the immuneACCESS table, restricted to in-frame sequences. Some clones are absent from its copies; in checked studies, under half trace to an unresolved V gene, and the reason for the others is unknown. The sample records about 190,000 clones, around 78% of which are singletons. The ten top clones hold 14% of the sample. The sequenced sample was PBMCs. These receptors originate from a woman aged 25 to 39 in good health and CMV-seropositive.

This sequence joins TRBV6-5 and TRBJ1-6; TRBD1 agrees at 7 bases. Losses at the gene ends were 6 bases for V and 8 bases for J; bases not matched to a gene: 1. The CDR3 is 12 amino acids. In germline, CDR1 is MNHEY, CDR2 SVGAGI. CDR3 sequence (DNA): TGTGCCAGCAGAACAGGGGATTCACCCCTCCACTTT. Protein product: CASRTGDSPLHF.

The count of this clone is one. The chain is built from TRBV9 and TRBJ2-1; 16 bases line up with TRBD2. The germline gives CDR1 SGDLS, CDR2 YYNGEE. The CDR3 has 20 amino acids. V lost 4 bases, J lost 0 bases, and 10 bases stayed unmatched. The CDR3 spells CASSLRPGTSGRASYNEQFF. Written as DNA, the CDR3 is TGTGCCAGCAGCCTCCGTCCCGGGACTAGCGGGAGGGCCTCCTACAATGAGCAGTTCTTC.

This chain links TRBV5-4 with TRBJ2-1; 7 bases agree with TRBD1. CDR1 SGHNT and CDR2 YYREEE come from the germline V gene (reference sequence). The CDR3 covers 13 residues. After removal of 3 bases from V and 6 bases from J, the junction contained 3 bases not matched to a gene. The CDR3, as DNA: TGTGCCAGCAGCTCCTACAGGGGCAATGAGCAGTTCTTC. This translates into CASSSYRGNEQFF.

V gene TRBV2 combines with J gene TRBJ1-1, with a possible D match to TRBD1 (6 bases). Germline loops: CDR1 SNHLY, CDR2 FYNNEI. The V and J ends lost 6 bases and 0 bases respectively, with 8 bases between them. The CDR3 consists of 13 residues. The chain's CDR3 is CASRGTLNTEAFF. CDR3 coding DNA: TGTGCCAGCAGAGGGACACTGAACACTGAAGCTTTCTTT. Complete variable domain (other parts from reference TRBV2 and TRBJ1-1): EPEVTQTPSHQVTQMGQEVILRCVPISNHLYFYWYRQILGQKVEFLVSFYNNEISEKSEIFDDQFSVERPDGSNFTLKIRSTKLEDSAMYFCASRGTLNTEAFFGQGTRLTVV.

This clone was counted a single time. The rearrangement links TRBV5-1 to TRBJ2-7; possibly TRBD2 for D (6 bases). CDR3 length: 15 amino acids. V gave up 0 bases and J gave up 1 base, with 11 bases separating them. Germline assignment: CDR1 SGHRS and CDR2 YFSETQ. The CDR3 reads CASSLGAGGSYEQYF. CDR3 DNA sequence: TGCGCCAGCAGCTTGGGGGCCGGGGGATCCTACGAGCAGTACTTC.

The chain employs TRBV11-3 and TRBJ2-1, with 8 nucleotides matching TRBD2. V trimming: 1 base; J trimming: 0 bases; junction bases outside the gene matches: 5. The germline CDR1 and CDR2 sequences are SGHNT and YENEEA. The CDR3 is 17 residues long. CDR3 region: CASSLGPTSDSYNEQFF. The CDR3 nucleotides are TGTGCCAGCAGCTTAGGCCCGACTAGCGACTCCTACAATGAGCAGTTCTTC.

The chain couples TRBV19 to TRBJ2-3, with TRBD1 identical over 11 bases. Losses at the gene ends were 1 base for V and 4 bases for J; bases not matched to a gene: 4. Germline V gene sequence: CDR1 LNHDA, CDR2 SQIVND (reference sequence). The CDR3 totals 16 residues. The CDR3 spells CASSIGGGQGADTQYF. The CDR3 DNA follows: TGTGCCAGTAGTATAGGGGGGGGACAGGGGGCAGATACGCAGTATTTT. Full variable domain (remainder filled in from reference TRBV19 and TRBJ2-3): DGGITQSPKYLFRKEGQNVTLSCEQNLNHDAMYWYRQDPGQGLRLIYYSQIVNDFQKGDIAEGYSVSREKKESFPLTVTSAQKNPTAFYLCASSIGGGQGADTQYFGPGTRLTVL.

This clone was recorded only once. The chain has TRBV9 and TRBJ2-1; TRBD1 matches 10 bases. The V segment lost 3 bases and the J segment 8 bases; nucleotides outside the gene matches: 8. The CDR3 totals 15 residues. Germline V CDR1 and CDR2: SGDLS, YYNGEE. The CDR3 protein is CASSAGQGVIYEQFF. The CDR3, as DNA: TGTGCCAGCAGCGCCGGACAGGGGGTAATCTATGAGCAGTTCTTC.

The rearrangement uses TRBV5-1 and TRBJ2-7; a possible D gene is TRBD2 (6 bases). The CDR3 runs to 14 residues. Trimming removed 0 bases at V and 6 bases at J, with 13 bases between. Germline loops: CDR1 SGHRS, CDR2 YFSETQ. CDR3 residues: CASSLEGRMGEQYF. The CDR3 DNA follows: TGCGCCAGCAGCTTGGAGGGGAGGATGGGCGAGCAGTACTTC.

The V and J genes are TRBV30 and TRBJ2-5; 8 nucleotides match TRBD1. The V and J ends lost 3 bases and 5 bases, in that order; junction bases with no gene match: 8. The CDR3 is made up of 14 amino acids. CDR1 GTSNPN and CDR2 SVGIG come from the germline V gene (reference sequence). CDR3 loop: CAWSKQGVEETQYF. CDR3 sequence (DNA): TGTGCCTGGAGCAAACAGGGGGTTGAGGAGACCCAGTACTTC.

The table lists this clone with a count of one. The V and J genes are TRBV4-1 and TRBJ2-3; 9 bases map to TRBD2. From germline, CDR1 is MGHRA and CDR2 YSYEKL. The CDR3 has 15 residues. Trimming took 0 bases from V and 4 from J; bases not matched to a gene: 2. The CDR3 region has the DNA TGCGCCAGCAGCCAAGAAGCGGGGGGACCAGATACGCAGTATTTT. Translation gives CASSQEAGGPDTQYF.

The chain carries TRBV6-6 and TRBJ2-7; D perhaps matches TRBD2 (5 bases). V was cut by 6 bases and J by 1 base, with 7 bases left in between. Germline V gene sequence: CDR1 MNHNY, CDR2 SVGAGI (reference sequence). The CDR3 has 12 amino acids. DNA of the CDR3: TGTGCCAGCAGGGGGAGTTCCTACGAGCAGTACTTC. Encoded protein: CASRGSSYEQYF.

The chain is built from TRBV7-3 and TRBJ2-5; the match to TRBD2 covers 9 bases. In germline, CDR1 is SGHTA, CDR2 FQGTGA. The ends lost 5 bases at V and 4 bases at J; junction bases unmatched: 5. The CDR3 length is 14 residues. This CDR3 reads CASSRAGGGETQYF. The CDR3 DNA is TGTGCCAGCAGCCGAGCGGGGGGAGGAGAGACCCAGTACTTC.

This clone was counted only a few times. This chain links TRBV9 with TRBJ2-2; D gene uncertain. V gave up 0 bases and J gave up 0 bases, with 6 bases separating them. There are 15 residues in the CDR3. The germline CDR1 and CDR2 sequences are SGDLS and YYNGEE. This chain's CDR3 is CASSVGGSNTGELFF. CDR3 bases: TGTGCCAGCAGCGTAGGCGGATCGAACACCGGGGAGCTGTTTTTT.

The J gene is TRBJ2-3, the V gene TRBV25-1; 7 bases map to TRBD2. From germline, CDR1 is MGHDK and CDR2 SYGVNS. This CDR3 is 13 amino acids long. V dropped 8 bases and J dropped 7; count of bases not matched to a gene: 9. The CDR3 region is CASQRGVRNTQYF. DNA of the CDR3: TGTGCCAGCCAGCGGGGAGTACGGAATACGCAGTATTTT.

The V gene is TRBV15, the J gene TRBJ2-7, with 8 bases aligning to TRBD2. CDR3 length: 15 residues. Trimming took 0 bases from V and 6 from J; bases not matched to a gene: 7. Germline lookup yields CDR1 LNHNV and CDR2 YYDKDF (reference sequence). The CDR3 DNA follows: TGTGCCACCAGCAGAGATGGTAGCGGGGCCTCCGAGCAGTACTTC. Translation: CATSRDGSGASEQYF.

V gene TRBV6-1 combines with J gene TRBJ1-5, with TRBD1 as a possible D gene (6 bases). The germline V and J ends were trimmed by 7 bases and 3 bases, with 16 bases remaining between them. The CDR3 is made up of 15 amino acids. Germline lookup yields CDR1 MNHNS and CDR2 SASEGT. The CDR3 sequence: CASNWEGGVNQPQHF. The CDR3 bases are TGTGCCAGCAATTGGGAAGGGGGAGTCAATCAGCCCCAGCATTTT.

The chain is built from TRBV7-8 and TRBJ2-1; TRBD1 matches 12 bases. The CDR3 sequence is 15 residues long. Germline V gene sequence: CDR1 SGHVS, CDR2 FQNEAQ. V lost 5 bases and J lost 6; bases outside the gene matches: 5. The CDR3 DNA reads TGTGCCAGCAGCCTCGGGACAGGGGGCATCAATGAGCAGTTCTTC. As protein: CASSLGTGGINEQFF.

The chain couples TRBV28 to TRBJ2-5; 8 bases are a match to TRBD2. Germline assignment: CDR1 MDHEN and CDR2 SYDVKM. The CDR3 length is 14 residues. V lost 5 bases to trimming and J lost 4 bases; unmatched junction nucleotides: 6. The DNA for the CDR3 is TGTGCCAGCAGTCCCAGCGGGGGCACAGAGACCCAGTACTTC. Protein product: CASSPSGGTETQYF.

This clone showed up just a few times. The CDR3 is CASSHGGTGELFF. DNA of the CDR3: TGTGCCAGCAGCCATGGAGGGACCGGGGAGCTGTTTTTT. V is TRBV14 and J is TRBJ2-2; perhaps TRBD2 as D (6 bases). V gave up 3 bases and J gave up 5 bases, with 7 bases separating them. The CDR3 contains 13 residues. Germline V gene sequence: CDR1 SGHDN, CDR2 FVKESK.

J is TRBJ1-2 and V is TRBV5-4; D possibly corresponds to TRBD1 (6 bases). Germline V gene lookup returns CDR1 SGHNT and CDR2 YYREEE (reference sequence). Between the trimmed V and J ends, which lost 8 bases and 5 bases, there was a span of 16 bases. This CDR3 is built from 13 residues. The CDR3 sequence is CASSNRELYGYTF. The DNA for the CDR3 is TGTGCCAGTAGTAACAGGGAACTTTATGGCTACACCTTC. The complete variable domain, with remaining parts taken from reference TRBV5-4 and TRBJ1-2, reads ETGVTQSPTHLIKTRGQQVTLRCSSQSGHNTVSWYQQALGQGPQFIFQYYREEENGRGNFPPRFSGLQFPNYSSELNVNALELDDSALYLCASSNRELYGYTFGSGTRLTVV.

V usage is TRBV12-5 and J usage is TRBJ2-1, with TRBD1 matching 8 bases. The length of the CDR3 is 13 residues. V gave up 5 bases and J gave up 7 bases; unmatched junction bases: 4. Germline V gene lookup returns CDR1 LGHNT and CDR2 FRNRAP. The CDR3 spells CASGPGGENEQFF. The CDR3 coding sequence is TGTGCTAGTGGTCCAGGGGGCGAGAATGAGCAGTTCTTC. The variable domain in full, with the rest retrieved from reference TRBV12-5 and TRBJ2-1, is DARVTQTPRHKVTEMGQEVTMRCQPILGHNTVFWYRQTMMQGLELLAYFRNRAPLDDSGMPKDRFSAEMPDATLATLKIQPSEPRDSAVYFCASGPGGENEQFFGPGTRLTVL.

The chain employs TRBV27 and TRBJ2-7; TRBD2 aligns across 12 bases. Germline-derived CDR1 and CDR2 are MNHEY and SMNVEV (reference sequence). CDR3 length equals 16 residues. J lost 1 base, V lost 5 bases, and 6 bases had no gene match. CDR3 sequence: CASSRYGLAGSYEQYF. Written as DNA, the CDR3 is TGTGCCAGCAGTCGTTATGGACTAGCGGGATCCTACGAGCAGTACTTC.

V is TRBV30 and J is TRBJ1-6; D gene unclear. With 0 bases removed from V and 5 bases from J, the gap between germline ends came to 8 bases. Germline CDR1 GTSNPN, CDR2 SVGIG (reference sequence). This CDR3 region has 14 residues. The chain's CDR3 is CAWSVRGNNSPLHF. The CDR3 nucleotides read TGTGCCTGGAGTGTAAGAGGAAATAATTCACCCCTCCACTTT.

The V gene is TRBV14, the J gene TRBJ2-7; 9 positions agree with TRBD2. The ends lost 0 bases at V and 4 bases at J; junction bases unmatched: 7. From germline, CDR1 is SGHDN and CDR2 FVKESK. CDR3 length: 16 amino acids. In nucleotides, the CDR3 is TGTGCCAGCAGCCAAGATCATCTAGCGGGATCTTACGAGCAGTACTTC. Its translation: CASSQDHLAGSYEQYF.